This is a list of T cell receptor beta chains from one sample in a study of cytomegalovirus exposure and HLA in healthy donors. The protocol was immunoSEQ multiplex PCR, while the TCRdb copy is restricted to in-frame clones and leaves out a portion. The data show around 180,000 clones, about 90% seen once. The sequencing input was PBMCs. The receptors here all came from a girl less than two years old in good health and CMV-seronegative. Both conserved end residues are part of each CDR3. A D gene is named only where the DNA matches it firmly. The size entry is marked missing in some rows and otherwise reads once, few, many or a size class.

clone size: NA
D gene: TRBD2
V gene: TRBV30
J gene: TRBJ2-1
CDR3 DNA: TGTGCCTGGAGTGGAGCGGGAAAAAACTACAATGAGCAGTTCTTC
CDR3 protein: CAWSGAGKNYNEQFF

clone size: NA
D gene: NA
V gene: TRBV25-1
J gene: TRBJ2-7
CDR3 DNA: TGTGCCAGCAGTGACCCCCCGGTCGAGGAGCAGTACTTC
CDR3 protein: CASSDPPVEEQYF

clone size: few
D gene: TRBD1
V gene: TRBV7-3
J gene: TRBJ1-6
CDR3 DNA: TGTGCCAGCAGCGGCCGGGACAGGGGGTCCTATAATTCACCCCTCCACTTT
CDR3 protein: CASSGRDRGSYNSPLHF

clone size: NA
D gene: TRBD1
V gene: TRBV6-6
J gene: TRBJ1-2
CDR3 DNA: TGTGCCAGCAGGGCTGACAGGGGGTTGTATGGCTACACCTTC
CDR3 protein: CASRADRGLYGYTF

clone size: NA
D gene: TRBD2
V gene: TRBV10-3
J gene: TRBJ2-7
CDR3 DNA: TGTGCCATCAGTGAGTCGAGGCTAGCGGGGCCCAGCTCCTACGAGCAGTACTTC
CDR3 protein: CAISESRLAGPSSYEQYF

clone size: NA
D gene: NA
V gene: TRBV2
J gene: TRBJ2-5
CDR3 DNA: TGTGCCAGCAGAGGGAGATCTATGGATCAGGAGACCCAGTACTTC
CDR3 protein: CASRGRSMDQETQYF

clone size: NA
D gene: NA
V gene: TRBV30
J gene: TRBJ1-4
CDR3 DNA: TGTGCCTGGAGTCCCGGCAGAGCAACTAATGAAAAACTGCTTTTT
CDR3 protein: CAWSPGRATNEKLLF

clone size: NA
D gene: TRBD1
V gene: TRBV7-9
J gene: TRBJ2-2
CDR3 DNA: TGTGCCAGCAGCCCCGTGAGGGGGCGGTCCGGGGAGCTGTTTTTT
CDR3 protein: CASSPVRGRSGELFF

clone size: NA
D gene: TRBD2
V gene: TRBV5-1
J gene: TRBJ2-5
CDR3 DNA: TGCGCCAGCAGCTTGGCCAATAGGTTAGCGGGAGGGTACATAGAGACCCAGTACTTC
CDR3 protein: CASSLANRLAGGYIETQYF

clone size: NA
D gene: NA
V gene: TRBV9
J gene: TRBJ1-5
CDR3 DNA: TGTGCCAGCAGCGGGGGGGGTAGCAATCAGCCCCAGCATTTT
CDR3 protein: CASSGGGSNQPQHF

clone size: NA
D gene: TRBD2
V gene: TRBV14
J gene: TRBJ2-2
CDR3 DNA: TGTGCCAGCAGCCACCCCCCCACTAGCGGCACCGGGGAGCTGTTTTTT
CDR3 protein: CASSHPPTSGTGELFF

clone size: once
D gene: NA
V gene: TRBV20-1
J gene: TRBJ2-3
CDR3 DNA: TGCAGTGCCGCAAGGGGAGATACGCAGTATTTT
CDR3 protein: CSAARGDTQYF

clone size: few
D gene: TRBD1
V gene: TRBV7-3
J gene: TRBJ2-5
CDR3 DNA: TGTGCCAGCAGCTCTACAGGGGGCTTGGAGACCCAGTACTTC
CDR3 protein: CASSSTGGLETQYF

clone size: NA
D gene: NA
V gene: TRBV7-3
J gene: TRBJ2-1
CDR3 DNA: TGTGCCAGCAGCTTCGGACTGAACAGACACAATGAGCAGTTCTTC
CDR3 protein: CASSFGLNRHNEQFF

clone size: NA
D gene: TRBD2
V gene: TRBV11-3
J gene: TRBJ2-5
CDR3 DNA: TGTGCCAGCAGCTTACCGGTGGGGCTAGCGGGTCAAGAGACCCAGTACTTC
CDR3 protein: CASSLPVGLAGQETQYF

clone size: NA
D gene: NA
V gene: TRBV7-9
J gene: TRBJ1-2
CDR3 DNA: TGTGCCAGCAGCTTAGTCTCGGGCAGGGAAGAGGGCTACACCTTC
CDR3 protein: CASSLVSGREEGYTF

clone size: NA
D gene: TRBD2
V gene: TRBV6-5
J gene: TRBJ2-2
CDR3 DNA: TGTGCCAGCAGGAGAGGGACTAGCGGTCCCGGGGAGCTGTTTTTT
CDR3 protein: CASRRGTSGPGELFF

clone size: NA
D gene: TRBD1
V gene: TRBV5-6
J gene: TRBJ1-2
CDR3 DNA: TGTGCCAGCCGGGACAGAGCCATCTATGGCTACACCTTC
CDR3 protein: CASRDRAIYGYTF

clone size: NA
D gene: TRBD2
V gene: TRBV7-6
J gene: TRBJ2-5
CDR3 DNA: TGTGCCAGCAGCTTCAATCCCGGCGGGGGCCAAGAGACCCAGTACTTC
CDR3 protein: CASSFNPGGGQETQYF

clone size: NA
D gene: TRBD2
V gene: TRBV5-1
J gene: TRBJ2-1
CDR3 DNA: TGCGCCAGCAGCTCCCTGGGACTAGCGGGGGGGCTTAGGAATGAGCAGTTCTTC
CDR3 protein: CASSSLGLAGGLRNEQFF

clone size: NA
D gene: TRBD1
V gene: TRBV6-1
J gene: TRBJ1-1
CDR3 DNA: TGTGCCAGCAGTGTGGAGGGGGCCATGAACACTGAAGCTTTCTTT
CDR3 protein: CASSVEGAMNTEAFF

clone size: NA
D gene: NA
V gene: TRBV27
J gene: TRBJ1-5
CDR3 DNA: TGTGCCAGCAGTTTAAGGGGTGGTGGCAATCAGCCCCAGCATTTT
CDR3 protein: CASSLRGGGNQPQHF

clone size: NA
D gene: TRBD1
V gene: TRBV9
J gene: TRBJ2-5
CDR3 DNA: TGTGCCAGCAGCGCTGACAGGGGGAAGGAGACCCAGTACTTC
CDR3 protein: CASSADRGKETQYF

clone size: NA
D gene: TRBD1
V gene: TRBV27
J gene: TRBJ2-7
CDR3 DNA: TGTGCCAGCAGTTCCGGGACAGGGGTATCGTCTGAGCAGTACTTC
CDR3 protein: CASSSGTGVSSEQYF

clone size: NA
D gene: NA
V gene: TRBV27
J gene: TRBJ2-7
CDR3 DNA: TGTGCCAGCGCCCCCGGGGGACGGACCTACGAGCAGTACTTC
CDR3 protein: CASAPGGRTYEQYF

clone size: NA
D gene: TRBD1
V gene: TRBV5-1
J gene: TRBJ1-3
CDR3 DNA: TGCGCCAGCAGCGAGGGGACAGGGTACAACACCATATATTTT
CDR3 protein: CASSEGTGYNTIYF

clone size: NA
D gene: NA
V gene: TRBV2
J gene: TRBJ1-1
CDR3 DNA: TGTGCCAGCAGGCCTAGGGGGAAGGGCAACACTGAAGCTTTCTTT
CDR3 protein: CASRPRGKGNTEAFF

clone size: NA
D gene: TRBD1
V gene: TRBV5-1
J gene: TRBJ1-2
CDR3 DNA: TGCGCCAGCAGCCTCCGACAGGGTTATGGCTACACCTTC
CDR3 protein: CASSLRQGYGYTF

clone size: NA
D gene: NA
V gene: TRBV7-6
J gene: TRBJ2-7
CDR3 DNA: TGTGCCAGCAGCTTATCGGGCCGGAGGTTCTACGAGCAGTACTTC
CDR3 protein: CASSLSGRRFYEQYF

clone size: NA
D gene: NA
V gene: TRBV2
J gene: TRBJ1-2
CDR3 DNA: TGTGCCAGCCAGACTTATGGCTACACCTTC
CDR3 protein: CASQTYGYTF

clone size: NA
D gene: NA
V gene: TRBV6-5
J gene: TRBJ1-5
CDR3 DNA: TGTGCCAGCAGTTATAACAGGGAGAATCAGCCCCAGCATTTT
CDR3 protein: CASSYNRENQPQHF